This T cell receptor (beta chain) was identified during a study of blood T cells in healthy people across ages. Overall study findings and caveats: Versus aged donors, long-lived donors had higher diversity and more naive CD4+ cells.

The CDR3 runs to 13 residues. The junction had 7 bases not matched to a gene; V was cut back by 3 bases and J by 10 bases. This clonotype was seen a handful of times. Its antigen is still unknown. Sample-barcoded 5' priming and a J-beta primer mix drove a second PCR of roughly 6 to 12 cycles. Researchers report that a template-switch adaptor with 12 random nucleotides tagged each cDNA molecule. TCRdb reanalysed the 5' RACE reads using MiXCR and keeps one entry per CDR3 protein. Among some 710,000 distinct CDR3 sequences listed, around a fifth were seen once. A minimum of 7 million PBMCs was isolated per sample. Total RNA extracted from each sample amounted to at least 6 micrograms.

Sequences were obtained from blood. The chain recombines TRBV12-3 or TRBV12-4 with TRBJ1-2; 8 nucleotides line up with TRBD1. The clonotype comes from a man aged 65 to 79 in good health. The CDR3 is CASSFLDRAPYTF. In nucleotides, the CDR3 is TGTGCCAGCAGTTTCCTGGACAGGGCCCCCTACACCTTC.